These T cell receptor beta chains were read from a single sample in a study of Tregs in tolerant kidney transplant recipients. Only in-frame clones appear in the TCRdb table, and some are missing; sequencing was by immunoSEQ multiplex PCR. The sample has approximately 47,000 clones, approximately 90% seen once. The sequences come from CD8+ T cells from blood (PBMCs), collected 12 months after the transplant. The receptors originated from a human patient who received a combined kidney and bone marrow transplant. Some T cells may be transferred from the graft donor. Both conserved end residues are part of each CDR3. The order of the fields is D gene, clone size, J gene, V gene, CDR3 DNA, CDR3 protein. The D gene is left open where the match is weak. Size is omitted from some rows. Given values are once, few, many or a class for expanded clones.

NA | NA | TRBJ1-2 | TRBV5-1 | TGCGCCAGCAGCCCGGGACTAGCGGGGGCCGGCGACATAGCTAACTATGGCTACACCTTC | CASSPGLAGAGDIANYGYTF
TRBD1 | NA | TRBJ2-7 | TRBV6-5 | TGTGCCAGCAGTTACTCACAGGGGGCTCTCGAGCAGTACTTC | CASSYSQGALEQYF
TRBD1 | NA | TRBJ2-7 | TRBV29-1 | TGCAGCGTTTTTGGGACAGGCTCCGAGCAGTACTTC | CSVFGTGSEQYF
NA | NA | TRBJ2-7 | TRBV6-5 | TGTGCCAGCGTTGGGCGGGGCGACTACGAGCAGTACTTC | CASVGRGDYEQYF
NA | NA | TRBJ1-1 | TRBV4-1 | TGCGCCAGCAGCCAAGATGCGATCCCAAAAACTGAAGCTTTCTTT | CASSQDAIPKTEAFF
NA | NA | TRBJ2-1 | TRBV4-3 | TGCGCCAGCAGCCAAGGGGCCGGGACTCGGAATGAGCAGTTCTTC | CASSQGAGTRNEQFF
TRBD2 | NA | TRBJ2-7 | TRBV27 | TGTGCCATCCTGGGTGCTACTAGCGGCAATAGGTACGAGCAGTACTTC | CAILGATSGNRYEQYF
NA | NA | TRBJ2-7 | TRBV11-2 | TGTGCCAGCAGCTTAGGCACAGGGCGCTACGAGCAGTACTTC | CASSLGTGRYEQYF
TRBD2 | NA | TRBJ2-7 | TRBV7-6 | TGTGCCAGCAGCTTAGGGACTAGCGGGGGTGACGAGCAGTACTTC | CASSLGTSGGDEQYF
TRBD1 | NA | TRBJ2-1 | TRBV2 | TGTGCCAGCATACGGACAGGGGAGGGGTATAGGGGTGAGCAGTTCTTC | CASIRTGEGYRGEQFF
NA | NA | TRBJ2-1 | TRBV19 | TGTGCCAGTAGTATCTCGGATGAGCAGTTCTTC | CASSISDEQFF
NA | NA | TRBJ1-1 | TRBV11-3 | TGTGCCAGCAGCCGAATAGATGGGCCGCGGAACACTGAAGCTTTCTTT | CASSRIDGPRNTEAFF
TRBD2 | NA | TRBJ2-1 | TRBV14 | TGTGCCAGCAGCCCACCGTTGCTAGCGCGCGGGGGTGAGCAGTTCTTC | CASSPPLLARGGEQFF
NA | NA | TRBJ2-7 | TRBV19 | TGTGCCAGTAGTTCGACACCTTGGGAGCAGTACTTC | CASSSTPWEQYF
TRBD2 | NA | TRBJ2-3 | TRBV12-5 | TGTGCTAGTGGTTTGGTAGGGGTAGCGGGCCTCACAGATACGCAGTATTTT | CASGLVGVAGLTDTQYF
TRBD2 | NA | TRBJ2-7 | TRBV19 | TGTGCCAGTAGTGTCATTGGGAGGGGCGAAAATTTCTACGAGCAGTACTTC | CASSVIGRGENFYEQYF
NA | NA | TRBJ1-6 | TRBV9 | TGTGCCAGCAGCGTAGGAGGTAATTCACCCCTCCACTTT | CASSVGGNSPLHF
NA | NA | TRBJ2-7 | TRBV7-9 | TGTGCCAGCAGCTTAGCGGGACACTTCTACGAGCAGTACTTC | CASSLAGHFYEQYF
NA | NA | TRBJ2-1 | TRBV11-3 | TGTGCCAGCAGCTTACTTCGGGGGGCTAGTTACAATGAGCAGTTCTTC | CASSLLRGASYNEQFF
NA | NA | TRBJ2-1 | TRBV7-9 | TGTGCCAGCAGCCCGAGTAACGAGCAGTTCTTC | CASSPSNEQFF
NA | NA | TRBJ1-1 | TRBV19 | TGTGCCAGTAGTATAGGTAGCAGGGGTAACACTGAAGCTTTCTTT | CASSIGSRGNTEAFF
TRBD2 | NA | TRBJ2-3 | TRBV11-3 | TGTGCCAGCAGCTTAGAGTTGCTAGCGGGTTTCGCAGATACGCAGTATTTT | CASSLELLAGFADTQYF
TRBD1 | NA | TRBJ1-1 | TRBV28 | TGTGCCAGCAGTTCCTGGGACAGCCCTCGTGTAACTGAAGCTTTCTTT | CASSSWDSPRVTEAFF
TRBD1 | NA | TRBJ2-7 | TRBV10-3 | TGTGCCATCAGTGTCGGACAGGGAGAGGATGGCTACGAGCAGTACTTC | CAISVGQGEDGYEQYF
TRBD2 | NA | TRBJ2-3 | TRBV7-3 | TGTGCCAGCAGCTTAATAGGTTTAGCGGGGGGTGATACGCAGTATTTT | CASSLIGLAGGDTQYF
NA | NA | TRBJ2-2 | TRBV5-1 | TGCGCCAGCAGCCCCCGAACCGAAGTTTTTTTGGCCACCGGGGAGCTGTTTTTT | CASSPRTEVFLATGELFF
NA | NA | TRBJ2-7 | TRBV27 | TGTGCCAGCAGTTTAAATAGTTTTCAGGACTTCTACGAGCAGTACTTC | CASSLNSFQDFYEQYF
NA | NA | TRBJ1-3 | TRBV19 | TGTGCCAGCGACAGCTCTTACCACTCTGGAAACACCATATATTTT | CASDSSYHSGNTIYF
NA | few | TRBJ2-7 | TRBV7-8 | TGTGCCAGCAGCTTAGGGCCAGGGGTCGACGAGCAGTACTTC | CASSLGPGVDEQYF
NA | NA | TRBJ1-5 | TRBV4-3 | TGCGCCAGCAGCCAAGATCGGGACATCTTTAGCAATCAGCCCCAGCATTTT | CASSQDRDIFSNQPQHF
TRBD1 | NA | TRBJ1-1 | TRBV9 | TGTGCCAGCAGCTCCTGGACAGGTAACACTGAAGCTTTCTTT | CASSSWTGNTEAFF
NA | NA | TRBJ2-7 | TRBV6-4 | TGTGCCAGCAGTGACTCGACAGGCGTTCCCTCCTACGAGCAGTACTTC | CASSDSTGVPSYEQYF
NA | NA | TRBJ1-5 | TRBV11-2 | TGTGCCAGCAGCAAAACAGGGCGCAATCAGCCCCAGCATTTT | CASSKTGRNQPQHF
TRBD1 | NA | TRBJ2-1 | TRBV4-1 | TGCGCCAGCAGCCATGCCCCGACAGGGCACAATGAGCAGTTCTTC | CASSHAPTGHNEQFF
TRBD2 | NA | TRBJ2-7 | TRBV4-3 | TGCGCCAGCAGCCAAGACGAGGGAGGGTCTGGGCAGTACTTC | CASSQDEGGSGQYF
NA | NA | TRBJ2-1 | TRBV7-6 | TGTGCCAGCAGCTTAGAGGTGGGGGCGCGATTGTCTAATGAGCAGTTCTTC | CASSLEVGARLSNEQFF
TRBD2 | NA | TRBJ2-1 | TRBV27 | TGTGCCAGCAGTTTATTCGGGACTAGCGGGATCCATGAGCAGTTCTTC | CASSLFGTSGIHEQFF
TRBD2 | few | TRBJ2-5 | TRBV6-5 | TGTGCCAGCAACCTAGCGGGGGGCGTCCAAGAGACCCAGTACTTC | CASNLAGGVQETQYF
NA | NA | TRBJ2-7 | TRBV7-2 | TGTGCCAGCAGCTTTGTAGCGGAGATCTACGAGCAGTACTTC | CASSFVAEIYEQYF
TRBD1 | NA | TRBJ1-4 | TRBV5-6 | TGTGCCAGCAGCTTGGTTCGGCAGGGGGAGAGTGAAAAACTGTTTTTT | CASSLVRQGESEKLFF
TRBD2 | NA | TRBJ2-1 | TRBV13 | TGTGCCAGCAGCTACGCGGTTGCTAGCGGGAGCGACAATGAGCAGTTCTTC | CASSYAVASGSDNEQFF
TRBD2 | NA | TRBJ2-3 | TRBV14 | TGTGCCAGCAGCCAAGATCTTGTACGTAGCGGGGGGTCGACTAGCACAGATACGCAGTATTTT | CASSQDLVRSGGSTSTDTQYF
TRBD2 | NA | TRBJ2-7 | TRBV9 | TGTGCCAGCAGCGTCAGCGGGAGGGCCTACGAGCAGTACTTC | CASSVSGRAYEQYF
NA | NA | TRBJ2-5 | TRBV15 | TGTGCCACCAGCAGAGTACTGCTGGAGACCCAGTACTTC | CATSRVLLETQYF
TRBD1 | NA | TRBJ1-2 | TRBV5-6 | TGTGCCAGCAGCCCCGACAGGGGAAGTGGCTACACCTTC | CASSPDRGSGYTF
NA | NA | TRBJ2-7 | TRBV11-1 | TGTGCCAGCAGCTCTTCCTACGAGCAGTACTTC | CASSSSYEQYF
NA | medium-sized | TRBJ1-6 | TRBV18 | TGTGCCAGCTCACCGGAACGGAGCTCCTATAATTCACCCCTCCACTTT | CASSPERSSYNSPLHF
TRBD2 | NA | TRBJ2-1 | TRBV6-5 | TGTGCCAGCAGTTACTCCTACGGGGGGGCTGCTGAGCAGTTCTTC | CASSYSYGGAAEQFF
NA | NA | TRBJ1-4 | TRBV28 | TGTGCCAGCAGTTTATGGGGCGCGGAAAAACTGTTTTTT | CASSLWGAEKLFF